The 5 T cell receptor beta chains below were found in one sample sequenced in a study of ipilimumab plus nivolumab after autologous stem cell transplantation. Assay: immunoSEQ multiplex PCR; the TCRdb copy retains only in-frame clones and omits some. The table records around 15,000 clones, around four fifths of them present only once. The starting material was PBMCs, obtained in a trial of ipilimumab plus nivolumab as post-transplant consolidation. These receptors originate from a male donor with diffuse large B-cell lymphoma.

The CDR3 nucleotides are TGTGCCAGTAGTATCAGAGGCGGGGAGCTGTTTTTT. This codes for CASSIRGGELFF. The genes are TRBV19 and TRBJ2-2, with no clear D. CDR1 is LNHDA, CDR2 SQIVND, per germline (reference sequence). Trimming stripped 3 bases from V and 7 bases from J, with 6 bases between. The CDR3 covers 12 residues.

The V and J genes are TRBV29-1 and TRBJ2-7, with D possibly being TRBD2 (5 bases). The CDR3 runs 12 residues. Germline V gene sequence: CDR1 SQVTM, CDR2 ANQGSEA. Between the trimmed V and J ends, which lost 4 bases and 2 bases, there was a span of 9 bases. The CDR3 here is CSVVEGTYEQYF. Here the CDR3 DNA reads TGCAGCGTTGTAGAGGGCACCTACGAGCAGTACTTC.

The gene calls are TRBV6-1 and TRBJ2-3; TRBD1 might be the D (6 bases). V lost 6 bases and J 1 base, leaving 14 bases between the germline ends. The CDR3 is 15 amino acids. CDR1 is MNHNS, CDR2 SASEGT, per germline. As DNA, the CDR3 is TGTGCCAGCAGGAATGCAGGGGCTCGCACAGATACGCAGTATTTT. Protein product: CASRNAGARTDTQYF.

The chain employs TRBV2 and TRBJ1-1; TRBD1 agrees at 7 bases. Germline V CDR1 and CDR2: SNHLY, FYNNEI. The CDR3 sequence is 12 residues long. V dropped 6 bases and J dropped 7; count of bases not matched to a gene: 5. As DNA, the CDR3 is TGTGCCAGCAGCCTAACAGGGGTTGAAGCTTTCTTT. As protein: CASSLTGVEAFF.

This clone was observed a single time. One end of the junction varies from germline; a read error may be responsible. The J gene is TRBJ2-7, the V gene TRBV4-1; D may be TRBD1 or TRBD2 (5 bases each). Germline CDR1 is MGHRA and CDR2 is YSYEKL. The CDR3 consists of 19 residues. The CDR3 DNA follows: TGCGCCAGCAGCCAAGCATGGCTCCGCTTGGGACCGAGCTCCTACGGGCAGTACTTC. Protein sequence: CASSQAWLRLGPSSYGQYF.